These 17 T cell receptor beta chains were sequenced from one sample in a study of a mutant IDH1 vaccine in newly diagnosed glioma. Some clones are missing from TCRdb's copy, which holds only in-frame ones; the method was immunoSEQ multiplex PCR. The table lists 60,000 or so clones, about nine tenths of them singletons. Their cognate antigens are unknown. Noted time point: week 11, during vaccination. Doses consisted of 300 ug of mutant IDH1 20-mer peptide each, paired with topical imiquimod. Source: PBMCs, taken from a glioma patient whose treatment included an IDH1 peptide vaccine. Receptor source: a man in his forties or fifties with glioma.

The chain uses TRBV28 and TRBJ2-2; the D gene is possibly TRBD1 (6 bases). CDR1 and CDR2 (germline): MDHEN, SYDVKM. V was cut by 3 bases and J by 1 base, with 9 bases left in between. The CDR3 runs to 15 residues. The CDR3 DNA reads TGTGCCAGCAGTTTTGAGGGGGAGAACACCGGGGAGCTGTTTTTT. Its translation: CASSFEGENTGELFF.

The chain couples TRBV6-5 to TRBJ1-1; the D is unclear. Germline V gene sequence: CDR1 MNHEY, CDR2 SVGAGI. V lost 3 bases to trimming and J lost 0 bases, with 8 bases between them. The CDR3 totals 14 residues. CDR3 amino acids: CASSYKAMNTEAFF. The CDR3 DNA follows: TGTGCCAGCAGTTATAAGGCTATGAACACTGAAGCTTTCTTT.

The chain has TRBV4-3 and TRBJ2-1; D could derive from TRBD1 or TRBD2 (5 bases each). V lost 0 bases to trimming and J lost 4 bases, with 13 bases between them. The germline CDR1 and CDR2 sequences are LGHNA and YSLEER. The CDR3 sequence is 16 residues long. The CDR3 sequence is CASSQDGAGPYNEQFF. The CDR3 region has the DNA TGCGCCAGCAGCCAAGATGGGGCGGGTCCATACAATGAGCAGTTCTTC.

This clone was observed a single time. The chain joins TRBV5-1 to TRBJ2-7; possibly TRBD1 or TRBD2 for D (6 bases each). V dropped 5 bases and J dropped 4 bases, with 22 bases sitting between them. The CDR3 runs 16 residues. CDR1 is SGHRS, CDR2 YFSETQ, per germline. The CDR3 DNA is TGCGCCAGCAGTCTCGAACCGGGGGACAACAATTACGAGCAGTACTTC. Its protein is CASSLEPGDNNYEQYF.

The gene calls are TRBV5-6 and TRBJ1-3, with D tentatively TRBD1 (6 bases). The CDR3 consists of 14 residues. Germline V lookup: CDR1 SGHDT, CDR2 YYEEEE. V lost 2 bases to trimming and J lost 1 base, with 7 bases between them. The CDR3 DNA is TGTGCCAGCAGCTTTACAGGGTCTGGAAACACCATATATTTT. Its translation is CASSFTGSGNTIYF.

This CDR3 reads CASSAFLGRENVYEQYV. CDR3 DNA: TGTGCCAGCAGCGCCTTCCTGGGCAGGGAAAATGTCTACGAGCAGTACGTC. The chain couples TRBV5-6 to TRBJ2-7; TRBD1 might be the D (5 bases). With 4 bases removed from V and 3 bases from J, the gap between germline ends came to 23 bases. CDR1 and CDR2 from the germline V gene are SGHDT and YYEEEE. This CDR3 region has 17 residues.

The gene calls are TRBV5-5 and TRBJ2-5; D is unresolved. The CDR3 loop spans 14 amino acids. Deletions cut 0 bases from V and 6 bases from J, with 12 bases between. CDR1 is SGHKS, CDR2 YYEKEE, per germline (reference sequence). CDR3 in DNA: TGTGCCAGCAGCTTGGATGTCGGAAGCCAGACCCAGTACTTC. It translates to CASSLDVGSQTQYF. Looking up the rest from reference TRBV5-5 and TRBJ2-5 gives the full variable domain: DAGVTQSPTHLIKTRGQQVTLRCSPISGHKSVSWYQQVLGQGPQFIFQYYEKEERGRGNFPDRFSARQFPNYSSELNVNALLLGDSALYLCASSLDVGSQTQYFGPGTRLLVL.

The chain links TRBV7-8 to TRBJ1-1; no firm D call. Trimming took 1 base from V and 4 from J, leaving 10 bases between them. From germline, CDR1 is SGHVS and CDR2 FQNEAQ. CDR3 length: 14 residues. The CDR3 DNA follows: TGTGCCAGCAGCTTAGGGGAGAGGGTCACTGAAGCTTTCTTT. Translated, it gives CASSLGERVTEAFF.

The gene calls are TRBV28 and TRBJ2-1; the match to TRBD1 covers 7 bases. V trimming: 7 bases; J trimming: 8 bases; junction bases outside the gene matches: 8. The CDR3 extends over 13 amino acids. Germline CDR1 is MDHEN and CDR2 is SYDVKM. The CDR3 DNA reads TGTGCCAGCATAGGGGGCCCAGTACATGAGCAGTTCTTC. This sequence encodes CASIGGPVHEQFF.

The rearrangement joins TRBV18 to TRBJ2-7, with a weak D call TRBD1 (6 bases). This CDR3 is 13 amino acids long. The germline gives CDR1 KGHSH, CDR2 LQKENI. V lost 4 bases and J 3 bases, leaving 10 bases between the germline ends. The chain's CDR3 is CASSRGQFYEQYF. As DNA, the CDR3 is TGTGCCAGCTCACGCGGACAGTTCTACGAGCAGTACTTC. The whole variable domain, remainder taken from reference TRBV18 and TRBJ2-7, is NAGVMQNPRHLVRRRGQEARLRCSPMKGHSHVYWYRQLPEEGLKFMVYLQKENIIDESGMPKERFSAEFPKEGPSILRIQQVVRGDSAAYFCASSRGQFYEQYFGPGTRLTVT.

CDR3 nucleotide sequence: TGTGCCAGCAGCTGGATGGAGGGCTCCTACGAGCAGTACTTC. This translates into CASSWMEGSYEQYF. The V gene is TRBV7-9, the J gene TRBJ2-7; D possibly corresponds to TRBD2 (6 bases). V was clipped by 4 bases and J by 0 bases, with 10 bases between them. CDR1 and CDR2 from the germline V gene are SEHNR and FQNEAQ (reference sequence). The CDR3 loop spans 14 amino acids.

This chain uses TRBV18 with TRBJ2-7; TRBD2 agrees at 14 bases. CDR1 is KGHSH and CDR2 is LQKENI in the germline V gene. V lost 4 bases and J lost 4; bases outside the gene matches: 9. The CDR3 totals 17 residues. In DNA, the CDR3 is TGTGCCAGCTCACTCGAGACTAGCGGGAGGGGGATATACGAGCAGTACTTC. Its protein is CASSLETSGRGIYEQYF. Supplemented by reference TRBV18 and TRBJ2-7, the full variable domain reads NAGVMQNPRHLVRRRGQEARLRCSPMKGHSHVYWYRQLPEEGLKFMVYLQKENIIDESGMPKERFSAEFPKEGPSILRIQQVVRGDSAAYFCASSLETSGRGIYEQYFGPGTRLTVT.

The rearrangement joins TRBV11-1 to TRBJ1-2; a possible D gene is TRBD1 (5 bases). Germline CDR1 reads SGHAT; CDR2 reads FQDESV (reference sequence). The CDR3 is made up of 14 amino acids. V was cut by 5 bases and J by 6 bases, with 16 bases left in between. CDR3 DNA: TGTGCCAGCAGCCCGTGGCGGGGAGGGGATGGCTACACCTTC. It specifies CASSPWRGGDGYTF. Supplemented by reference TRBV11-1 and TRBJ1-2, the full variable domain reads EAEVAQSPRYKITEKSQAVAFWCDPISGHATLYWYRQILGQGPELLVQFQDESVVDDSQLPKDRFSAERLKGVDSTLKIQPAELGDSAMYLCASSPWRGGDGYTFGSGTRLTVV.

The chain carries TRBV10-3 and TRBJ2-2; either TRBD1 or TRBD2 may fit D (5 bases each). The CDR3 is 14 residues long. Germline-derived CDR1 and CDR2 are ENHRY and SYGVKD. Trimming left V 5 bases short and J 3 bases short, with 10 bases between. This chain's CDR3 is CAISRDGYTGELFF. The CDR3 DNA is TGTGCCATCAGTAGGGACGGTTACACCGGGGAGCTGTTTTTT.

The chain is built from TRBV7-9 and TRBJ2-1, with D perhaps matching TRBD2 (5 bases). The CDR3 contains 16 residues. With 5 bases removed from V and 1 base from J, the gap between germline ends came to 15 bases. Germline V CDR1 and CDR2: SEHNR, FQNEAQ (reference sequence). This CDR3 is CASSTTRPPSYNEQFF. CDR3 coding DNA: TGTGCCAGCAGCACCACTAGGCCCCCATCCTACAATGAGCAGTTCTTC.

V is TRBV6-5 and J is TRBJ2-1; 10 bases agree with TRBD2. The CDR3 is made up of 14 amino acids. Germline CDR1 MNHEY, CDR2 SVGAGI. V lost 7 bases, J lost 4 bases, and 4 bases stayed unmatched. The CDR3 coding sequence is TGTGCCAGCAAGGTAGCGGGGGGATACAATGAGCAGTTCTTC. Encoded protein: CASKVAGGYNEQFF.

This clone occurred once. This chain connects TRBV19 to TRBJ2-1; 10 bases line up with TRBD2. Germline values: CDR1 LNHDA, CDR2 SQIVND (reference sequence). CDR3 length equals 15 residues. V gave up 5 bases and J gave up 6 bases; unmatched junction bases: 7. This CDR3 is CASSGAGGPVNEQFF. The DNA for the CDR3 is TGTGCCAGTAGTGGAGCGGGAGGGCCTGTCAATGAGCAGTTCTTC.